The 5 T cell receptor beta chains below were found in one sample sequenced in a study of blood T cell repertoires in COVID-19. Measured with immunoSEQ multiplex PCR; TCRdb has only the in-frame clones, and not every one. The repertoire holds 90,000 to 100,000 clones, around 80% seen once, with approximately 20% in the top ten. The material sequenced was peripheral blood. The receptor source for this set is a man older than 75 with acute or convalescent COVID-19.

This clone was observed a few times. This chain connects TRBV28 to TRBJ2-1; no clear D. V was trimmed by 7 bases and J by 7 bases, leaving 8 bases between them. CDR3 size: 11 residues. Germline lookup yields CDR1 MDHEN and CDR2 SYDVKM. CDR3 sequence reads: CASTGLNEQFF. The DNA of the CDR3 is TGTGCCAGCACGGGTCTTAATGAGCAGTTCTTC. The whole variable domain, filled in from reference TRBV28 and TRBJ2-1, reads DVKVTQSSRYLVKRTGEKVFLECVQDMDHENMFWYRQDPGLGLRLIYFSYDVKMKEKGDIPEGYSVSREKKERFSLILESASTNQTSMYLCASTGLNEQFFGPGTRLTVL.

V is TRBV15 and J is TRBJ1-1; 12 positions match TRBD1. The CDR3 extends over 15 amino acids. In germline, CDR1 is LNHNV, CDR2 YYDKDF (reference sequence). V shed 0 bases and J 6 bases; nucleotides not matched to a gene: 2. The CDR3 sequence is CATSREGQGASEAFF. The CDR3 coding sequence is TGTGCCACCAGCAGAGAGGGACAGGGGGCTTCTGAAGCTTTCTTT.

The rearrangement uses TRBV27 and TRBJ2-6; D not certain. Trimming stripped 5 bases from V and 5 bases from J, with 10 bases between. This CDR3 region has 14 residues. Germline lookup yields CDR1 MNHEY and CDR2 SMNVEV (reference sequence). CDR3: CASSQGARANVLTF. The CDR3, as DNA: TGTGCCAGCAGTCAAGGAGCCCGGGCCAACGTCCTGACTTTC.

The rearrangement joins TRBV3-1 (or the pseudogene TRBV3-2) to TRBJ1-1, with D perhaps TRBD1 (6 bases). V lost 3 bases and J 7 bases, leaving 18 bases between the germline ends. The CDR3 has 15 amino acids. Germline values: CDR1 LGHDT, CDR2 YNNKEL (reference sequence). The CDR3 nucleotides are TGTGCCAGCAGCCATATTCAGGGGCGCAGGAATGAAGCTTTCTTT. It encodes CASSHIQGRRNEAFF.

The chain employs TRBV7-9 and TRBJ2-2; a weak D match, TRBD1 (6 bases). V gave up 6 bases and J gave up 6 bases, with 17 bases separating them. The CDR3 extends over 15 amino acids. The germline V gene encodes CDR1 SEHNR and CDR2 FQNEAQ (reference sequence). The chain's CDR3 is CASRKGAGDAGELFF. The DNA of the CDR3 is TGTGCCAGCAGAAAAGGAGCAGGGGACGCCGGGGAGCTGTTTTTT.